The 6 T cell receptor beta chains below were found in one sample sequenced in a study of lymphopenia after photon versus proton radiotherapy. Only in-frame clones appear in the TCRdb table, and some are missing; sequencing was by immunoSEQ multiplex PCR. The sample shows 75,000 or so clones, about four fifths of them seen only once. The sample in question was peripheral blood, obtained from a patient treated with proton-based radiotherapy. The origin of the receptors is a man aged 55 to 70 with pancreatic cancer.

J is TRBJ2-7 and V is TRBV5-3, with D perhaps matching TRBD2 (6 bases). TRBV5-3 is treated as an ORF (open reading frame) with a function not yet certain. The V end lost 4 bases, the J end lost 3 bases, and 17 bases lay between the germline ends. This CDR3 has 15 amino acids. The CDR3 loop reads CARSRSVAGSYEQYF. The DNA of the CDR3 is TGTGCCAGAAGCCGGTCGGTCGCGGGAAGCTACGAGCAGTACTTC.

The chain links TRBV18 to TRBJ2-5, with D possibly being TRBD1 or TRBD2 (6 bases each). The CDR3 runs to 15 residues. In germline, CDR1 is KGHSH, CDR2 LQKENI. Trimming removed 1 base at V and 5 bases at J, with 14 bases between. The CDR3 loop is CASSPLGGASETQYF. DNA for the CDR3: TGTGCCAGCTCACCACTGGGGGGCGCCTCGGAGACCCAGTACTTC.

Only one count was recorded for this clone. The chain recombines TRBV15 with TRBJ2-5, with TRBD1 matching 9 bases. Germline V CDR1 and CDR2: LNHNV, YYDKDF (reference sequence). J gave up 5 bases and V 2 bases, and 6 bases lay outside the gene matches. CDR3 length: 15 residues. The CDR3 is CATSRLHRGLETQYF. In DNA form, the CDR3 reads TGTGCCACCAGCAGATTGCACAGGGGGCTTGAGACCCAGTACTTC.

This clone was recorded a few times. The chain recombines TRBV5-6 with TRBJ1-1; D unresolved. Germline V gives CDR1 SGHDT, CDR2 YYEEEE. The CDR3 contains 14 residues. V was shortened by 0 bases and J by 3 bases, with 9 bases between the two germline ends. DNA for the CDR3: TGTGCCAGCAGCTTGGAAGGCAGATACACTGAAGCTTTCTTT. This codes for CASSLEGRYTEAFF.

The CDR3 loop reads CASSPRDRGLIEQYF. The CDR3 region has the DNA TGTGCCAGCTCACCCCGGGACAGGGGGCTTATCGAGCAGTACTTC. The genes are TRBV18 and TRBJ2-7, with 12 bases matching TRBD1. This CDR3 spans 15 amino acids. Germline values: CDR1 KGHSH, CDR2 LQKENI. After removal of 3 bases from V and 6 bases from J, the junction contained 6 bases not matched to a gene. Together with reference TRBV18 and TRBJ2-7, the CDR3 gives the full variable domain: NAGVMQNPRHLVRRRGQEARLRCSPMKGHSHVYWYRQLPEEGLKFMVYLQKENIIDESGMPKERFSAEFPKEGPSILRIQQVVRGDSAAYFCASSPRDRGLIEQYFGPGTRLTVT.

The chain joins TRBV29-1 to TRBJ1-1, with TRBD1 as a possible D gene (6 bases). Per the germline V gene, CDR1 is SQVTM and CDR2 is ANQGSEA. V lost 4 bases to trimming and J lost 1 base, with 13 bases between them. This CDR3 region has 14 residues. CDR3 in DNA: TGCAGCGTTGCCTTGGGACAAAAGAACACTGAAGCTTTCTTT. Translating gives CSVALGQKNTEAFF.